Listed below are T cell receptor beta chains from one sample, sequenced in a study of cytomegalovirus exposure and HLA in healthy donors. Measured with immunoSEQ multiplex PCR; TCRdb has only the in-frame clones, and not every one. The table records about 190,000 clones, about three quarters of them present only once. The sequenced sample consisted of PBMCs. The receptors come from a woman aged 40-49 years in good health and CMV-seronegative. The CDR3 runs from the conserved cysteine through the conserved F or W. A D gene is named only where the DNA matches it firmly. Size tells how often a clone was seen (once, few, many) or the class of an expanded clone, and some rows leave it out.

CDR3 DNA: TGCGCCAGCAGCTTGGTTCCAGCGGGAGTAACCGGGGAGCTGTTTTTT; CDR3 protein: CASSLVPAGVTGELFF; V gene: TRBV5-1; J gene: TRBJ2-2; clone size: NA; D gene: TRBD2
CDR3 DNA: TGTGCCAGCAGCTTAAGAGCGGAAGAGACGAACAATGAGCAGTTCTTC; CDR3 protein: CASSLRAEETNNEQFF; V gene: TRBV7-3; J gene: TRBJ2-1; clone size: NA; D gene: NA
CDR3 DNA: TGTTCCAGCAGACCTCTAGCGGGAAAGGGAGATACGCAGTATTTT; CDR3 protein: CSSRPLAGKGDTQYF; V gene: TRBV7-9; J gene: TRBJ2-3; clone size: NA; D gene: TRBD2
CDR3 DNA: TGTGCCAGCAGTCTTATGACTAGCGGTCAAGAGACCCAGTACTTC; CDR3 protein: CASSLMTSGQETQYF; V gene: TRBV28; J gene: TRBJ2-5; clone size: NA; D gene: TRBD2
CDR3 DNA: TGTGCCAGCAGCTTATCCCAGGGGACCGGCAATGAGCAGTTCTTC; CDR3 protein: CASSLSQGTGNEQFF; V gene: TRBV11-2; J gene: TRBJ2-1; clone size: NA; D gene: NA
CDR3 DNA: TGTGCCAGCAGCTCCGAGGTAGTGATGAACACTGAAGCTTTCTTT; CDR3 protein: CASSSEVVMNTEAFF; V gene: TRBV11-2; J gene: TRBJ1-1; clone size: NA; D gene: NA
CDR3 DNA: TGTGCCAGCAGTGCCACAGGGGCTACAAACACCGGGGAGCTGTTTTTT; CDR3 protein: CASSATGATNTGELFF; V gene: TRBV6-4; J gene: TRBJ2-2; clone size: NA; D gene: TRBD1
CDR3 DNA: TGTGCCAGCAGCACCAATACGGCGGGCACCGGGGAGCTGTTTTTT; CDR3 protein: CASSTNTAGTGELFF; V gene: TRBV11-3; J gene: TRBJ2-2; clone size: NA; D gene: NA
CDR3 DNA: TGTGCCAGCAGTTTTGGTGGGACAGCTCAAGAGACCCAGTACTTC; CDR3 protein: CASSFGGTAQETQYF; V gene: TRBV27; J gene: TRBJ2-5; clone size: NA; D gene: TRBD1
CDR3 DNA: TGTGCCAGCAGCTTCGGGACAAAGACAGATACGCAGTATTTT; CDR3 protein: CASSFGTKTDTQYF; V gene: TRBV7-2; J gene: TRBJ2-3; clone size: NA; D gene: NA
CDR3 DNA: TGTGCCAGCAGCTTGACCACCACTAGCGGGAGTAACACCGGGGAGCTGTTTTTT; CDR3 protein: CASSLTTTSGSNTGELFF; V gene: TRBV5-4; J gene: TRBJ2-2; clone size: NA; D gene: TRBD2
CDR3 DNA: TGTGCCAGCAGTCGACCTAGGGAGCGGGCCTGGGGTGAGCAGTTCTTC; CDR3 protein: CASSRPRERAWGEQFF; V gene: TRBV11-1; J gene: TRBJ2-1; clone size: NA; D gene: NA
CDR3 DNA: TGTGCCAGCAGCTCCGGGACAGGCTCCTACGAGCAGTACTTC; CDR3 protein: CASSSGTGSYEQYF; V gene: TRBV7-9; J gene: TRBJ2-7; clone size: NA; D gene: TRBD1
CDR3 DNA: TGTGCCATCAGTCCGACAGTCTCTGGGGCCAACGTCCTGACTTTC; CDR3 protein: CAISPTVSGANVLTF; V gene: TRBV10-3; J gene: TRBJ2-6; clone size: NA; D gene: NA
CDR3 DNA: TGTGCCAGCAGCCAAGCACTAGCGGTATCCTACAATGAGCAGTTCTTC; CDR3 protein: CASSQALAVSYNEQFF; V gene: TRBV11-2; J gene: TRBJ2-1; clone size: NA; D gene: TRBD2
CDR3 DNA: TGTGCCAGCAGGACGAGGGCAGGCGACACTGAAGCTTTCTTT; CDR3 protein: CASRTRAGDTEAFF; V gene: TRBV11-3; J gene: TRBJ1-1; clone size: NA; D gene: NA
CDR3 DNA: TGTGCCAGCAGCTTAGGGTCACCGGGACAGGGCTATGAAAAACTGTTTTTT; CDR3 protein: CASSLGSPGQGYEKLFF; V gene: TRBV11-3; J gene: TRBJ1-4; clone size: NA; D gene: TRBD1
CDR3 DNA: TGCGCCAGCAGCCAAGGCCCGACTAGCGGATACACAGATACGCAGTATTTT; CDR3 protein: CASSQGPTSGYTDTQYF; V gene: TRBV4-1; J gene: TRBJ2-3; clone size: NA; D gene: TRBD2
CDR3 DNA: TGTGCCAGTAGTACAGGGGGATATGGCTACACCTTC; CDR3 protein: CASSTGGYGYTF; V gene: TRBV19; J gene: TRBJ1-2; clone size: NA; D gene: TRBD1
CDR3 DNA: TGTGCCAGCAACCCGACTAGCGGAGGGTACGAGCAGTACTTC; CDR3 protein: CASNPTSGGYEQYF; V gene: TRBV6-5; J gene: TRBJ2-7; clone size: NA; D gene: TRBD2
CDR3 DNA: TGTGCCGCGGAAAGGAACACTGAAGCTTTCTTT; CDR3 protein: CAAERNTEAFF; V gene: TRBV30; J gene: TRBJ1-1; clone size: few; D gene: NA
CDR3 DNA: TGTGCCAGCAGCTTCAGGGTTCAGCCCCAGCATTTT; CDR3 protein: CASSFRVQPQHF; V gene: TRBV28; J gene: TRBJ1-5; clone size: few; D gene: NA